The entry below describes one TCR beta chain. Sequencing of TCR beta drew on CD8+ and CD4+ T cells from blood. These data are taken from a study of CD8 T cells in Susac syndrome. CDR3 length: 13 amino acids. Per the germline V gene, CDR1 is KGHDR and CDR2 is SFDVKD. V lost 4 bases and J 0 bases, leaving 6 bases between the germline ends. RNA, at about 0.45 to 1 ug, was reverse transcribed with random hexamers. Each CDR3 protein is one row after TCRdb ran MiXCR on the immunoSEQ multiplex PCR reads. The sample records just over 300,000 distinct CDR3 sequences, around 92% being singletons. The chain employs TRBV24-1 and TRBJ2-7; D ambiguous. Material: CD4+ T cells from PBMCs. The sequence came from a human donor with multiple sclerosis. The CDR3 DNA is TGTGCCACCAGTGACTCCGCCTCCTACGAGCAGTACTTC. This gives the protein CATSDSASYEQYF.